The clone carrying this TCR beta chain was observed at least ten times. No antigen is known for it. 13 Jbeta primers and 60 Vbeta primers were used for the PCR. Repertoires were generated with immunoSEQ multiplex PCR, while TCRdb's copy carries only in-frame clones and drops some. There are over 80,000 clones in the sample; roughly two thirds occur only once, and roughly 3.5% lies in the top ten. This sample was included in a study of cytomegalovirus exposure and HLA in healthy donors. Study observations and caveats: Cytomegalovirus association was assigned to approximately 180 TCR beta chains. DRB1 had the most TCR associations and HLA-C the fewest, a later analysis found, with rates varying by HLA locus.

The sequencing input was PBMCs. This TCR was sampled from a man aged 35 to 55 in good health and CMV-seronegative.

The CDR3 nucleotides are TGTGCCAGCAGTGATTTATTGCAGAACTACAATGAGCAGTTCTTC. This codes for CASSDLLQNYNEQFF. The chain recombines TRBV6-1 with TRBJ2-1, with D hard to call. This CDR3 is built from 15 residues. The germline CDR1 and CDR2 sequences are MNHNS and SASEGT. The V end lost 3 bases, the J end lost 3 bases, and 12 bases lay between the germline ends.